The T cell receptor beta chain under discussion was sequenced for a study of beta chain features in type 1 diabetes. Study context: Across all samples, approximately 110,000,000 sorted cells were examined.

As for this clone: Its matching antigen is unknown.

The V gene's germline CDR1 is DFQATT and CDR2 SNEGSKA (reference sequence). The CDR3 consists of 11 residues. The V and J ends lost 2 bases and 5 bases respectively, with 6 bases between them. Expressed TCRB transcripts were sequenced, since all the RNA that had been isolated was reverse transcribed. Reads from naive, central memory and regulatory T cell samples averaged about 3.3 million. Assay: immunoSEQ multiplex PCR; the TCRdb copy retains only in-frame clones and omits some. The sample consists of about 48,000 clones, over 40% of them appearing once. Study-level findings and limits: Equally in patients and controls, shorter templates might have been favored by PCR. TCRB CDR3s were moderately but significantly shorter in Type 1 diabetes patients in all four CD4+ subsets.

This TCR was sampled from a young man with type 1 diabetes. V is TRBV20-1 and J is TRBJ2-5; a possible D gene is TRBD1 (6 bases). Sample: Tregs from blood. The CDR3 region has the DNA TGCAGTGCTAGAAGGGGGGAGACCCAGTACTTC. Its protein product is CSARRGETQYF.